Below are 10 T cell receptor beta chains sequenced from a single sample in a study of T cells in Graves' hyperthyroidism and ophthalmopathy. RNA transcripts served as the template for amplifying TCR beta CDR3 regions. The primer set for the first-round RT-PCR of the TCR CDR3 was HTBI. TCRdb reprocessed the multiplex PCR reads via MiXCR and lists one record per CDR3 protein. The top ten clones hold approximately 19% of a sample with around 360,000 distinct CDR3 sequences, approximately 16% of them seen once. Source material: blood. Receptors originate from an older woman with Graves' ophthalmopathy.

V gene TRBV7-3 combines with J gene TRBJ1-6; D is perhaps TRBD1 (5 bases). The CDR3 is made up of 16 amino acids. Deletions cut 1 base from V and 10 bases from J, with 17 bases between. CDR1 is SGHTA, CDR2 FQGTGA, per germline. CDR3 sequence: CASSLSPPGMESPLHF. DNA for the CDR3: TGTGCCAGCAGCTTAAGTCCCCCAGGGATGGAATCACCCCTCCACTTT. The full variable domain, in which reference TRBV7-3 and TRBJ1-6 provide the parts outside the CDR3, is GAGVSQTPSNKVTEKGKYVELRCDPISGHTALYWYRQSLGQGPEFLIYFQGTGAADDSGLPNDRFFAVRPEGSVSTLKIQRTERGDSAVYLCASSLSPPGMESPLHFGNGTRLTVT.

This clonotype was counted many times. The rearrangement joins TRBV28 to TRBJ1-5; D gene unclear. Trimming shortened V by 3 bases and J by 3 bases, and 12 bases separated the two germline ends. This CDR3 is built from 15 residues. CDR1 is MDHEN, CDR2 SYDVKM, per germline. CDR3 DNA: TGTGCCAGCAGTTTCGGGGTACAGACCAATCAGCCCCAGCATTTT. It yields the protein CASSFGVQTNQPQHF.

Many counts were recorded for this clonotype. V is TRBV5-8 and J is TRBJ2-1; D remains unclear. The germline V gene has CDR1 SGHTS and CDR2 YDEGEE. The CDR3 has 11 residues. V was clipped by 6 bases and J by 8 bases, with 9 bases between them. CDR3 DNA: TGTGCCAGCACCAAGGGCGATGAGCAGTTCTTC. Translating it yields CASTKGDEQFF.

This clonotype was picked up a small number of times. The rearrangement links TRBV6-1 to TRBJ1-5; no clear D. The length of the CDR3 is 15 residues. Germline-derived CDR1 and CDR2 are MNHNS and SASEGT. V was clipped by 2 bases and J by 0 bases, with 8 bases between them. Here the CDR3 reads CASSELGVSNQPQHF. CDR3 nucleotides: TGTGCCAGCAGTGAACTCGGGGTTAGCAATCAGCCCCAGCATTTT.

The V call is TRBV5-1, the J call TRBJ2-1; TRBD2 matches at 15 bases. CDR3 length: 15 residues. CDR1 is SGHRS, CDR2 YFSETQ, per germline. Losses at the gene ends were 4 bases for V and 12 bases for J; bases not matched to a gene: 8. The CDR3 DNA sequence: TGCGCCAGCAGCCGGGGACTAGCGGGAGGACGCCTGCAGTTCTTC. Residues: CASSRGLAGGRLQFF.

This clonotype showed up just a few times. The CDR3 DNA is TGTGCCAGCAGCTTAGTTGCGGAGCACCAAGAGACCCAGTACTTC. It codes for CASSLVAEHQETQYF. The chain couples TRBV11-3 to TRBJ2-5; no clear D gene. The CDR3 is 15 amino acids. Trimming pared 1 base from V and 0 bases from J, leaving 9 bases between. Germline CDR1 is SGHNT and CDR2 is YENEEA.

The V call is TRBV25-1, the J call TRBJ1-5; TRBD1 matches at 10 bases. CDR3 length: 15 residues. Per germline, CDR1 MGHDK and CDR2 SYGVNS. The ends lost 5 bases at V and 4 bases at J; junction bases unmatched: 5. The DNA of the CDR3 is TGTGCCAGCAGTCCAAGGACAGGGGGTAATCAGCCCCAGCATTTT. It encodes CASSPRTGGNQPQHF.

Ten or more counts support this clonotype. V and J are TRBV5-1 and TRBJ1-4; TRBD1 agrees at 8 bases. Losses at the gene ends were 2 bases for V and 3 bases for J; bases not matched to a gene: 12. This CDR3 has 18 amino acids. Per the germline V gene, CDR1 is SGHRS and CDR2 is YFSETQ. DNA of the CDR3: TGCGCCAGCAGCTTTGGAGGAACAGGGGGTACCTCTAATGAAAAACTGTTTTTT. It is translated as CASSFGGTGGTSNEKLFF.

A few counts support this clonotype. The V gene is TRBV6-6, the J gene TRBJ1-5; D remains ambiguous. Germline values: CDR1 MNHNY, CDR2 SVGAGI (reference sequence). V was shortened by 2 bases and J by 3 bases, with 8 bases between the two germline ends. The CDR3 is 14 amino acids. CDR3 sequence: CASSYPLPNQPQHF. DNA for the CDR3: TGTGCCAGCAGTTACCCGCTCCCCAATCAGCCCCAGCATTTT.

This clonotype was recorded at least ten times. This rearrangement joins TRBV7-8 to TRBJ2-1; D gene unclear. The CDR3 runs to 12 residues. CDR1 is SGHVS and CDR2 is FQNEAQ in the germline V gene. V was pared by 2 bases and J by 9 bases, with 8 bases between. CDR3: CASSLTVTEQFF. The CDR3 DNA reads as TGTGCCAGCAGCTTAACGGTGACTGAGCAGTTCTTC.